Listed here is a single T cell receptor (beta chain). This record belongs to a study of blood T cell repertoires in COVID-19. Study overall: Samples taken during acute and convalescent COVID-19 were collected in the United States, Italy and Spain.

As processed by the authors: Reference gene primer amplification in the assay estimated nucleated cell counts. Data came from immunoSEQ multiplex PCR; TCRdb stores just in-frame clones and leaves some out. The DNA was the basis for D and trimming; V, J and clone size are from that table. This sample has more than 200,000 clones, with more than 85% found just once. Cohort 3 donors were reported recovered after two negative PCRs, clearance, or symptom resolution. Germline assignment: CDR1 SGHTA and CDR2 FQGNSA. The CDR3 runs 13 residues. V lost 6 bases and J 1 base, leaving 9 bases between the germline ends.

This TCR was recovered from a woman between 50 and 59 years old who had recovered from COVID-19. Sequenced sample: PBMCs or T cells enriched from blood (not recorded which). The chain recombines TRBV7-2 with TRBJ1-2; no clear D. CDR3 nucleotides: TGTGCCAGCAGGCAAGGGAGTAACTATGGCTACACCTTC. Translation: CASRQGSNYGYTF.